Following are 6 T cell receptor beta chains from one sample sequenced in a study of response to subunit inactivated influenza vaccine. TCRdb redid the calling of the RT-PCR reads with MiXCR, one entry per CDR3 protein. Among 800,000 to 1,000,000 distinct CDR3 sequences, 21% were seen once, and the ten largest hold roughly a tenth. Sequencing used PBMCs from blood, obtained more than 4 days after vaccination. The receptors come from a man aged 50 to 59 who received an inactivated influenza vaccine.

The chain uses TRBV12-3 or TRBV12-4 and TRBJ1-6, with TRBD1 matching 7 bases. J was trimmed by 7 bases and V by 6 bases; bases with no gene match: 6. The CDR3 extends over 14 amino acids. The CDR3: CASRPGQWNSPLHF. Here the CDR3 DNA reads TGTGCCAGCAGGCCGGGACAGTGGAATTCACCCCTCCACTTT.

The chain joins TRBV12-3 or TRBV12-4 to TRBJ1-2; no reliable D call. With 2 bases removed from V and 3 bases from J, the gap between germline ends came to 7 bases. This CDR3 contains 13 residues. This CDR3 reads CASSLKEYYGYTF. The CDR3 coding sequence is TGTGCCAGCAGTTTAAAGGAGTACTATGGCTACACCTTC.

This chain joins TRBV20-1 and TRBJ2-3; tentatively, D is TRBD1 (5 bases). With 3 bases removed from V and 4 bases from J, the gap between germline ends came to 14 bases. The CDR3 runs to 14 residues. Per the germline V gene, CDR1 is DFQATT and CDR2 is SNEGSKA (reference sequence). In nucleotides, the CDR3 is TGCAGTGCTAGGGACATCTCCTGGGCAGATACGCAGTATTTT. This gives the protein CSARDISWADTQYF.

The table lists this clonotype with a few counts. The rearrangement uses TRBV6-2 or TRBV6-3 and TRBJ2-5, with D possibly TRBD1 on 6 matching bases. V was cut by 2 bases and J by 4 bases, with 23 bases left in between. Germline loops: CDR1 MNHEY, CDR2 SVGEGT. This CDR3 is built from 18 residues. The CDR3 loop is CASSYLVYTDTRGETQYF. The CDR3 DNA reads TGTGCCAGCAGTTACCTCGTGTATACGGACACCAGGGGAGAGACCCAGTACTTC.

The CDR3 DNA sequence: TGCAGCGTCGGCGTGACTAGCAATCAGCCCCAGCATTTT. It codes for CSVGVTSNQPQHF. The chain uses TRBV29-1 and TRBJ1-5; D remains ambiguous. The CDR3 has 13 amino acids. Germline V gene sequence: CDR1 SQVTM, CDR2 ANQGSEA. The V end was cut by 6 bases, the J end by 0 bases, with 9 bases between.

The gene calls are TRBV14 and TRBJ1-4, with D unclear. Trimming shortened V by 1 base and J by 10 bases, and 10 bases separated the two germline ends. The CDR3 extends over 13 amino acids. CDR1 is SGHDN, CDR2 FVKESK, per germline. CDR3 bases: TGTGCCAGCAGCCAAGTTTCGGTGGGAAAACTGTTTTTT. Protein: CASSQVSVGKLFF.